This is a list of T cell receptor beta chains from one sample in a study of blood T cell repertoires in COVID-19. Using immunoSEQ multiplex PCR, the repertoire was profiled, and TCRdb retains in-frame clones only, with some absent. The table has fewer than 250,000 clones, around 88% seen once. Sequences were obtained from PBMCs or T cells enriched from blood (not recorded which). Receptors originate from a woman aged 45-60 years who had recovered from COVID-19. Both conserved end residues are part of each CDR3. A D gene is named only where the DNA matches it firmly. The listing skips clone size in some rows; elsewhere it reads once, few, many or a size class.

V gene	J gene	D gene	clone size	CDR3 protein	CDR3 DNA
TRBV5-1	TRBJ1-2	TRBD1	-	CASSRDRGSQERGGYTF	TGCGCCAGCTCCCGGGACAGGGGCTCACAGGAAAGGGGTGGCTACACCTTC
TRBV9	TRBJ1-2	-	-	CASSVASVDYGYTF	TGTGCCAGCAGCGTAGCCTCCGTAGACTATGGCTACACCTTC
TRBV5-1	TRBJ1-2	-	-	CASSPQGPNYGYTF	TGCGCCAGCAGCCCACAGGGTCCTAACTATGGCTACACCTTC
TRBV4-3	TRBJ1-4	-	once	CASSQEESTNEKLFF	TGCGCCAGCAGCCAAGAGGAGTCAACTAATGAAAAACTGTTTTTT
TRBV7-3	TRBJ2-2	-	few	CASSLASAGYTGELFF	TGTGCCAGCAGCTTAGCTAGCGCAGGCTACACCGGGGAGCTGTTTTTT
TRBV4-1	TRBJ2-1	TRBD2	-	CASSQSTSGNYEQFF	TGCGCCAGCAGCCAATCGACTAGCGGGAACTATGAGCAGTTCTTC
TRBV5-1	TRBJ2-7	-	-	CASSSQTANSYEQYF	TGCGCCAGCAGCTCCCAGACAGCGAACTCCTACGAGCAGTACTTC
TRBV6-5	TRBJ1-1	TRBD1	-	CASSYDRVRAEAFF	TGTGCCAGCAGTTACGACAGGGTTCGCGCTGAAGCTTTCTTT
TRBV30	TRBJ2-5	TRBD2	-	CAWNGGGQETQYF	TGTGCCTGGAACGGGGGAGGGCAAGAGACCCAGTACTTC
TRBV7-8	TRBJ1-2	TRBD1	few	CASSLGAGQGSYGYTF	TGTGCCAGCAGCTTAGGGGCAGGACAGGGGAGCTATGGCTACACCTTC
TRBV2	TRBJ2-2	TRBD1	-	CASSPDRADTGELFF	TGTGCCAGCAGTCCCGACAGGGCCGACACCGGGGAGCTGTTTTTT
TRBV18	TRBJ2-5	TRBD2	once	CASSPQSGEETQYF	TGTGCCAGCTCACCGCAGAGCGGGGAAGAGACCCAGTACTTC
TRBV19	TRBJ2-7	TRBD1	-	CASSARNRGPYEQYF	TGTGCCAGTAGTGCCCGGAACAGGGGACCCTACGAGCAGTACTTC
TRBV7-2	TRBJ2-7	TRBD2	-	CASSLAVGTREEQYF	TGTGCCAGCAGCTTAGCGGTAGGGACTAGAGAGGAGCAGTACTTC
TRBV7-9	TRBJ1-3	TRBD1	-	CASSPNGQGTAGNTIYF	TGTGCCAGCAGCCCAAACGGACAGGGGACGGCTGGAAACACCATATATTTT
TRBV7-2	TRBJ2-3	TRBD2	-	CASSPPGLAGGTDTQYF	TGTGCCAGCAGTCCCCCCGGACTAGCGGGAGGGACAGATACGCAGTATTTT
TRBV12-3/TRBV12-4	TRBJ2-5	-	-	CASRPTGQETQYF	TGTGCCAGCAGACCGACAGGCCAAGAGACCCAGTACTTC
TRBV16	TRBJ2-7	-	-	CASSQSAGHEQYF	TGTGCCAGCAGCCAATCGGCAGGCCACGAGCAGTACTTC
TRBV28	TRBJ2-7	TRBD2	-	CASSVRLAGNSYEQYF	TGTGCCAGCAGCGTAAGACTAGCGGGCAACTCCTACGAGCAGTACTTC
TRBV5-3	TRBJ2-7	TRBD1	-	CAGRTGSLYEQYF	TGTGCCGGCAGGACAGGGAGTCTATACGAGCAGTACTTC
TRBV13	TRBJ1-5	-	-	CASSLVPDQPQHF	TGTGCCAGCAGCTTAGTTCCCGATCAGCCCCAGCATTTT
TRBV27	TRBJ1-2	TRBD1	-	CASSSPGQGYGYTF	TGTGCCAGCAGTTCTCCGGGACAGGGCTATGGCTACACCTTC
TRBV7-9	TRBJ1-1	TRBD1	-	CAGSPGQGAHTEAFF	TGTGCCGGGAGCCCTGGACAGGGGGCGCACACTGAAGCTTTCTTT
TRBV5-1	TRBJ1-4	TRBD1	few	CASSLEQGSQKLFF	TGCGCCAGCAGCTTGGAACAGGGGAGTCAAAAACTGTTTTTT
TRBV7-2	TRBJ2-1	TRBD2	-	CASSLFGGGDGEQFF	TGTGCCAGCAGCTTATTTGGCGGGGGGGACGGTGAGCAGTTCTTC
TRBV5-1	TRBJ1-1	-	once	CASSLAGGTTEAFF	TGCGCCAGCAGCTTGGCTGGGGGGACCACTGAAGCTTTCTTT
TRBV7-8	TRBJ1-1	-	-	CASSSGGTAGTEAFF	TGTGCCAGCAGCTCTGGAGGGACCGCTGGGACTGAAGCTTTCTTT
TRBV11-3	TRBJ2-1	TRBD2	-	CASSPGTSGSSRGNEQFF	TGTGCCAGCAGCCCAGGGACTAGCGGGAGTAGTAGGGGCAATGAGCAGTTCTTC
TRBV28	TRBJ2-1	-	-	CASSPASRGGRFF	TGTGCCAGCAGTCCGGCGAGCAGAGGGGGACGGTTCTTC
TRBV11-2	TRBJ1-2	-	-	CASSLTALNYGYTF	TGTGCCAGCAGCTTAACAGCTTTAAACTATGGCTACACCTTC
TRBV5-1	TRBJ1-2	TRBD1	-	CASSPRTGGDYGYTF	TGCGCCAGCAGCCCGAGGACAGGGGGCGACTATGGCTACACCTTC
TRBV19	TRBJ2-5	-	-	CASSISETQYF	TGTGCCAGTAGTATAAGCGAGACCCAGTACTTC
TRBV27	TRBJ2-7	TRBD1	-	CASSDRVSYEQYF	TGTGCCAGCAGTGACAGGGTCTCCTACGAGCAGTACTTC
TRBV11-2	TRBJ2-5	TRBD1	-	CASSLGTGGGETQYF	TGTGCCAGCAGCTTAGGGACAGGGGGCGGTGAGACCCAGTACTTC
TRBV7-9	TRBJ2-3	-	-	CASSLGAGRNTQYF	TGTGCCAGCAGCTTAGGGGCAGGGCGGAATACGCAGTATTTT
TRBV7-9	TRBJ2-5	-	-	CASSLGPGSPLKETQYF	TGTGCCAGCAGCTTAGGGCCAGGTTCCCCTCTTAAAGAGACCCAGTACTTC
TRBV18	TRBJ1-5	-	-	CASSPTGISQPQHF	TGTGCCAGCTCACCCACAGGGATCAGTCAGCCCCAGCATTTT
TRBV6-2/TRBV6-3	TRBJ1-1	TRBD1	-	CASSYYRQGFAEAFF	TGTGCCAGCAGTTACTATCGACAGGGGTTCGCTGAAGCTTTCTTT
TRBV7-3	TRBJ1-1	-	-	CASSIQGGHTEAFF	TGTGCCAGCAGCATACAGGGAGGGCACACTGAAGCTTTCTTT
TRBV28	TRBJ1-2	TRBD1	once	CASSPGQNYGYTF	TGTGCCAGCAGTCCGGGACAGAACTATGGCTACACCTTC
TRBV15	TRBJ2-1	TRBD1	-	CATSRSPGQGLDEQFF	TGTGCCACCAGCAGGTCCCCGGGACAGGGTCTCGATGAGCAGTTCTTC
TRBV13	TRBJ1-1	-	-	CASSSRGKVMNTEAFF	TGTGCCAGCAGCTCGAGGGGGAAAGTCATGAACACTGAAGCTTTCTTT